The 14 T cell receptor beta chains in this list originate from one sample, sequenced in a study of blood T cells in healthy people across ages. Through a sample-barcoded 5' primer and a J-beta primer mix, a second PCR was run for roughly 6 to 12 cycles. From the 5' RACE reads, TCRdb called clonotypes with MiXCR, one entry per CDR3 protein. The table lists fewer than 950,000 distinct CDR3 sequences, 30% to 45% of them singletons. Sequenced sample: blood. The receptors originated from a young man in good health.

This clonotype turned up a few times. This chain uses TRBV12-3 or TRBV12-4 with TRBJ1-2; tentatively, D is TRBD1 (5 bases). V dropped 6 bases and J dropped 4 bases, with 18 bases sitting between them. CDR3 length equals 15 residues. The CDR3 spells CASSQGVAPPYGYTF. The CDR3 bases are TGTGCCAGCAGCCAAGGGGTGGCCCCACCCTATGGCTACACCTTC.

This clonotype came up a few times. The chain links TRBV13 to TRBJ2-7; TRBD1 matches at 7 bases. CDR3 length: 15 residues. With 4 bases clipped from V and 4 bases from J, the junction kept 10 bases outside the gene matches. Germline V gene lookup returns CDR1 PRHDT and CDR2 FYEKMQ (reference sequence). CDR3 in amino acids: CASSYRGRSLYEQYF. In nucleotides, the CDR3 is TGTGCCAGCAGCTACAGGGGCAGGAGCTTATACGAGCAGTACTTC.

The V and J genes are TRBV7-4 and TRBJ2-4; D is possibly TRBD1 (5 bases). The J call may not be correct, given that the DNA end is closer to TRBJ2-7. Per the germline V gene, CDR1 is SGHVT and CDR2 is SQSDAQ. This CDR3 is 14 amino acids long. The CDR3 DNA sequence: TGTGCCAGCAGCGTAGTGTCAGGGAATGACGAGCAGTACTTC. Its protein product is CASSVVSGNDEQYF.

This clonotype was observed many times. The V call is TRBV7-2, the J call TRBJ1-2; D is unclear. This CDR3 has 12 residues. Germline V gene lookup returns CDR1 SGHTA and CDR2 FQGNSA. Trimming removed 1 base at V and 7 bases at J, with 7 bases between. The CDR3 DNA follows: TGTGCCAGCAGCTTAGAAGTGCTTGGCTACACCTTC. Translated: CASSLEVLGYTF.

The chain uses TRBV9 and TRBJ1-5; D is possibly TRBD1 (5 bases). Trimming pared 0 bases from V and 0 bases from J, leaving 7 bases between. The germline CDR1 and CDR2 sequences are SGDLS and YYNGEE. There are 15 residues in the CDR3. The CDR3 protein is CASSVDGASNQPQHF. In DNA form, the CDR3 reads TGTGCCAGCAGCGTAGACGGGGCTAGCAATCAGCCCCAGCATTTT.

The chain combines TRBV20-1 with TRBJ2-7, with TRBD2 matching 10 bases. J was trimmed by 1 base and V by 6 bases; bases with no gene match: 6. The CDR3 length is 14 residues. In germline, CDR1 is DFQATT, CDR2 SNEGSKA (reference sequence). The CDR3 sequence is CSAQLAGKSYEQYF. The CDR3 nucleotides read TGCAGTGCCCAACTAGCGGGGAAGTCCTACGAGCAGTACTTC.

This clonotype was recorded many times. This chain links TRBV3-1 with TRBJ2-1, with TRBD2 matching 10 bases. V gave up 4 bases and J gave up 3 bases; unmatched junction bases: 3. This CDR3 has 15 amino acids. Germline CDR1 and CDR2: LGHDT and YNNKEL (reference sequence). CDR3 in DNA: TGTGCCAGCAGCCCTAGCGGGGGAGTCTACAATGAGCAGTTCTTC. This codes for CASSPSGGVYNEQFF.

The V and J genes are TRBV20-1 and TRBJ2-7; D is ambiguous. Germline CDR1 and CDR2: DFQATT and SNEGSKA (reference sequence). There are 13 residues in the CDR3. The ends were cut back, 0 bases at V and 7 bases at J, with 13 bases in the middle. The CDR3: CSAREPTFDEQYF. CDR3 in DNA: TGCAGTGCTAGAGAACCGACATTCGATGAGCAGTACTTC.

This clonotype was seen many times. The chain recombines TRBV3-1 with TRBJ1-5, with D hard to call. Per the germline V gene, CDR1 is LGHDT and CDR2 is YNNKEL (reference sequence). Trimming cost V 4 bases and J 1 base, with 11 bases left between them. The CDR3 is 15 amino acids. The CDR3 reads CASSPRMESNQPQHF. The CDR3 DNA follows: TGTGCCAGCAGCCCCCGTATGGAAAGCAATCAGCCCCAGCATTTT.

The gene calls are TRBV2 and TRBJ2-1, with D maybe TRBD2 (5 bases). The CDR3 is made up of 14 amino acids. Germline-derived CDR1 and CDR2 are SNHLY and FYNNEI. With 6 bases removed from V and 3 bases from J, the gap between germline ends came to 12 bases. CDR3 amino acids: CASSTGWIYNEQFF. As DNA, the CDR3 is TGTGCCAGCAGCACGGGGTGGATCTACAATGAGCAGTTCTTC.

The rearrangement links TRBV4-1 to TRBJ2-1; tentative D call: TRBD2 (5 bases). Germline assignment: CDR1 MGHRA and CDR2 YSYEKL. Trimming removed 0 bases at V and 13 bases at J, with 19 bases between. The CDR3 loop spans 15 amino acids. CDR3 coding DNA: TGCGCCAGCAGCCAAGAACACCTCTTGGGAGAGACCCAGTTCTTC. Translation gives CASSQEHLLGETQFF.

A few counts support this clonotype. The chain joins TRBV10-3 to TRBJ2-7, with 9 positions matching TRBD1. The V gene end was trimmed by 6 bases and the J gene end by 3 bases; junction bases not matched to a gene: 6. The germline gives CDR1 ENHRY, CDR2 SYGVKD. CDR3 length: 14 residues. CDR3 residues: CAIRKQGALYEQYF. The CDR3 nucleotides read TGTGCCATCAGAAAACAGGGGGCCCTCTACGAGCAGTACTTC.

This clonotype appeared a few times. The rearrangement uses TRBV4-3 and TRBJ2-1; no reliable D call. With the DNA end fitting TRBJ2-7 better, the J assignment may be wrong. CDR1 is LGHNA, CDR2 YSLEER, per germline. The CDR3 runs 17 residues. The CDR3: CASSQELGFSSYNEQYF. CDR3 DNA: TGCGCCAGCAGCCAAGAGCTGGGCTTTAGCTCCTACAATGAGCAGTACTTC.

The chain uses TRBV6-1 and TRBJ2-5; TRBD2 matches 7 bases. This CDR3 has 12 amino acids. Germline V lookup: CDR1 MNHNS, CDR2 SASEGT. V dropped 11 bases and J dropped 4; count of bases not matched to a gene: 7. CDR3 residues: CAHSWEGETQYF. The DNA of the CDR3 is TGTGCCCATTCGTGGGAGGGAGAGACCCAGTACTTC.